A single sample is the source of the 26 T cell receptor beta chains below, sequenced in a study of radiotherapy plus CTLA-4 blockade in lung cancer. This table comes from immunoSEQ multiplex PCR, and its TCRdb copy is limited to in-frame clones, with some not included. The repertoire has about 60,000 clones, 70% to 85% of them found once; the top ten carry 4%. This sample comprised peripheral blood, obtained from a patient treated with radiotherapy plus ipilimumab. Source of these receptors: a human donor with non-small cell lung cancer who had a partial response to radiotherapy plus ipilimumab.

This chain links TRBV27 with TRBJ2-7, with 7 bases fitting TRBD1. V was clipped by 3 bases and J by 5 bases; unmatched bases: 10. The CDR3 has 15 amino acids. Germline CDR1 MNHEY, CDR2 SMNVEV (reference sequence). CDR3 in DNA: TGTGCCAGCAGTTTTGGTTACAGGGGAGTTCACGAGCAGTACTTC. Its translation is CASSFGYRGVHEQYF.

CDR3: CASSRSYEQYF. CDR3 nucleotides: TGTGCCAGCAGCCGTTCCTACGAGCAGTACTTC. The rearrangement joins TRBV7-8 to TRBJ2-7; D is uncertain. Germline loops: CDR1 SGHVS, CDR2 FQNEAQ. Trimming stripped 5 bases from V and 1 base from J, with 3 bases between. The CDR3 covers 11 residues. Variable domain in full (rest from reference TRBV7-8 and TRBJ2-7): GAGVSQSPRYKVAKRGQDVALRCDPISGHVSLFWYQQALGQGPEFLTYFQNEAQLDKSGLPSDRFFAERPEGSVSTLKIQRTQQEDSAVYLCASSRSYEQYFGPGTRLTVT.

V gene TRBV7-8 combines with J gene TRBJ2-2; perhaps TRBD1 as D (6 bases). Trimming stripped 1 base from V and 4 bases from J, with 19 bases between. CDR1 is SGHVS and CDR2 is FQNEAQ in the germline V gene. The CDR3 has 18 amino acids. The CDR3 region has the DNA TGTGCCAGCAGCTTAGGCTACAGGGAACAAAGGGGCACCGGGGAGCTGTTTTTT. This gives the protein CASSLGYREQRGTGELFF. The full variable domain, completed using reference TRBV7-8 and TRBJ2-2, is GAGVSQSPRYKVAKRGQDVALRCDPISGHVSLFWYQQALGQGPEFLTYFQNEAQLDKSGLPSDRFFAERPEGSVSTLKIQRTQQEDSAVYLCASSLGYREQRGTGELFFGEGSRLTVL.

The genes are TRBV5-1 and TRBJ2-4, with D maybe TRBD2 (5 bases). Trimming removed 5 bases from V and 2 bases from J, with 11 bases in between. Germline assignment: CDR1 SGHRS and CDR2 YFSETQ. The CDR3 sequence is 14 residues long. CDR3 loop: CASREASTKNIQYF. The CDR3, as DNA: TGCGCCAGCAGGGAGGCTTCAACCAAAAACATTCAGTACTTC. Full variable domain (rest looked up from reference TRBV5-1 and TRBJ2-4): KAGVTQTPRYLIKTRGQQVTLSCSPISGHRSVSWYQQTPGQGLQFLFEYFSETQRNKGNFPGRFSGRQFSNSRSEMNVSTLELGDSALYLCASREASTKNIQYFGAGTRLSVL.

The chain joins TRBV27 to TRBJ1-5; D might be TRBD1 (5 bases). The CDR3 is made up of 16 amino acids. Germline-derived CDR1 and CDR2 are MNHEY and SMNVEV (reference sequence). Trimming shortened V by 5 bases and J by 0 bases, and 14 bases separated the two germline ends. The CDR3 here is CASSQTGEYSNQPQHF. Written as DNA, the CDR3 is TGTGCCAGCAGTCAAACAGGAGAATATAGCAATCAGCCCCAGCATTTT.

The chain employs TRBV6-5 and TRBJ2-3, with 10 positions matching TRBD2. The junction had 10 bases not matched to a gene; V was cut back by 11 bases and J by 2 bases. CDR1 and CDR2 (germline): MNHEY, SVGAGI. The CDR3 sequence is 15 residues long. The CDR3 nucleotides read TGTGCCGCCAAGGGGCTAGCGGGGGCCACAGATACGCAGTATTTT. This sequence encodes CAAKGLAGATDTQYF.

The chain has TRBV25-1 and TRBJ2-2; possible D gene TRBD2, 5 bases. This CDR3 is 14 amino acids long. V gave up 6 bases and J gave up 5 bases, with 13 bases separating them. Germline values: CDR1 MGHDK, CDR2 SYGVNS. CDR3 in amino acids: CASSAGGLTGELFF. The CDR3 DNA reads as TGTGCCAGCAGCGCCGGCGGGCTGACCGGGGAGCTGTTTTTT.

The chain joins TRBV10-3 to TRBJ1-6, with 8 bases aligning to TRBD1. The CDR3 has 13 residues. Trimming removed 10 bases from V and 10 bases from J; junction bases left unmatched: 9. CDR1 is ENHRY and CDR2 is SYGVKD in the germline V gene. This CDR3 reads CATQGAQRSPLHF. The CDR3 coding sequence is TGTGCCACTCAGGGGGCGCAAAGGTCACCCCTCCACTTT.

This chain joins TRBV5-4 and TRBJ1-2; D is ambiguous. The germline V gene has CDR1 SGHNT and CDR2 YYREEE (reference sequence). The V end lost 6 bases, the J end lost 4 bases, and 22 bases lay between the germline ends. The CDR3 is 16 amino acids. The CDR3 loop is CASTLSRQNSGYGYTF. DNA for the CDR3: TGTGCCAGCACCCTATCGCGGCAGAATAGTGGCTATGGCTACACCTTC.

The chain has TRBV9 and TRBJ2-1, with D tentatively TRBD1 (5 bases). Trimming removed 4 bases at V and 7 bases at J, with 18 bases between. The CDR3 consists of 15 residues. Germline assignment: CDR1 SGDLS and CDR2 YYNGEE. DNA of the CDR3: TGTGCCAGCAGCCCAACCCCACTCCAGGGTAATGAGCAGTTCTTC. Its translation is CASSPTPLQGNEQFF. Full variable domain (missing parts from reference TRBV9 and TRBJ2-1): DSGVTQTPKHLITATGQRVTLRCSPRSGDLSVYWYQQSLDQGLQFLIQYYNGEERAKGNILERFSAQQFPDLHSELNLSSLELGDSALYFCASSPTPLQGNEQFFGPGTRLTVL.

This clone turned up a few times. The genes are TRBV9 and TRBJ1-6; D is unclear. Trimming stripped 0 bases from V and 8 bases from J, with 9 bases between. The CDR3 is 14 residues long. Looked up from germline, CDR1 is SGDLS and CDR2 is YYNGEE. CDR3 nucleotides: TGTGCCAGCAGCGTAGTAGGTGCGGATTCACCCCTCCACTTT. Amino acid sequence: CASSVVGADSPLHF.

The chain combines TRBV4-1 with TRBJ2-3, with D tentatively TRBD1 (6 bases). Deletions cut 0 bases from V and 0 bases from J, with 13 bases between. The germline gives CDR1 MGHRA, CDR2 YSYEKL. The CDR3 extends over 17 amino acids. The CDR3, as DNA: TGCGCCAGCAGCCAAGATCCAGCAGGGGCTAGCACAGATACGCAGTATTTT. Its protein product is CASSQDPAGASTDTQYF.

The DNA for the CDR3 is TGTGCCAGCAGCAGGGACACAGATACGCAGTATTTT. Protein: CASSRDTDTQYF. J is TRBJ2-3 and V is TRBV19; D may be TRBD1 (5 bases). V was shortened by 9 bases and J by 2 bases, with 9 bases between the two germline ends. CDR3 length: 12 amino acids. From germline, CDR1 is LNHDA and CDR2 SQIVND (reference sequence).

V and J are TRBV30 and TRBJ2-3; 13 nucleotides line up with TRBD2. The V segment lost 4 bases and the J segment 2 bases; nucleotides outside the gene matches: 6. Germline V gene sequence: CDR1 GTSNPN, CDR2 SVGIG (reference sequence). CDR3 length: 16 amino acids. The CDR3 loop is CAWNLGLAGSTDTQYF. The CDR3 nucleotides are TGTGCCTGGAACTTGGGACTAGCGGGGTCCACAGATACGCAGTATTTT.

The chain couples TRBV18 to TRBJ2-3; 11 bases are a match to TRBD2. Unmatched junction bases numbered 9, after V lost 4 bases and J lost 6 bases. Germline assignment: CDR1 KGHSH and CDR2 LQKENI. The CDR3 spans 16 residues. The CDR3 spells CASSRSPLAGGDTQYF. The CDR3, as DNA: TGTGCCAGCTCACGGAGCCCCCTAGCGGGGGGTGATACGCAGTATTTT.

Here the CDR3 reads CASNGADSLYEQYF. CDR3 nucleotide sequence: TGTGCCAGCAATGGAGCGGACAGCCTCTACGAGCAGTACTTC. The chain is built from TRBV6-1 and TRBJ2-7; tentative D call: TRBD1 (6 bases). Germline assignment: CDR1 MNHNS and CDR2 SASEGT. The CDR3 sequence is 14 residues long. Trimming removed 7 bases from V and 3 bases from J, with 16 bases in between.

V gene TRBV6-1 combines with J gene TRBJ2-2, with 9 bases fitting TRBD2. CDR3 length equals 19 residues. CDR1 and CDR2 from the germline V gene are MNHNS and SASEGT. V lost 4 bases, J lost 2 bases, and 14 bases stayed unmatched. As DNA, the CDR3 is TGTGCCAGCAGTGCCCGTACGACTTTAGCGGGGGCCAACACCGGGGAGCTGTTTTTT. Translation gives CASSARTTLAGANTGELFF.

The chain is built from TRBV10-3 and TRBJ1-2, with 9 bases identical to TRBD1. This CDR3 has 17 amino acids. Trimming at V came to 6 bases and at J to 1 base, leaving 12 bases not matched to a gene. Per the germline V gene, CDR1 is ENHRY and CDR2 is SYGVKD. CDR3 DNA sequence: TGTGCCATCAGGGAACTGACAGGGGGTCTTTTTAACTATGGCTACACCTTC. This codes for CAIRELTGGLFNYGYTF.

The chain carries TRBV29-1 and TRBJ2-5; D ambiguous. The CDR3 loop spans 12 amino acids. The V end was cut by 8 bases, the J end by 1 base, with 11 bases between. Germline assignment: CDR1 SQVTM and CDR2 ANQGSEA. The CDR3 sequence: CSTARFQETQYF. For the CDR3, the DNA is TGCAGCACGGCCAGGTTCCAAGAGACCCAGTACTTC.

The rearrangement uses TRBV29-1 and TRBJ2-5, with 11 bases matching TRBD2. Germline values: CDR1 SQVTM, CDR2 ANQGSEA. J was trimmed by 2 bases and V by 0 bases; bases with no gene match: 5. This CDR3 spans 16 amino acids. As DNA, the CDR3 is TGCAGCGTTGAAGATGTGGTAGCGGGGGGGCAAGAGACCCAGTACTTC. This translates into CSVEDVVAGGQETQYF.

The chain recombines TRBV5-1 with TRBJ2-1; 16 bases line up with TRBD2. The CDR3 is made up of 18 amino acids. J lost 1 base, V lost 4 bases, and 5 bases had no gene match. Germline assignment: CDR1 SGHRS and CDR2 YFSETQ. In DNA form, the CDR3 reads TGCGCCAGCAGCCCCGGGACTAGCGGGGGGGCTTCCTACAATGAGCAGTTCTTC. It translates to CASSPGTSGGASYNEQFF. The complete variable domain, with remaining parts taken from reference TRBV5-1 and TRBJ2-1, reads KAGVTQTPRYLIKTRGQQVTLSCSPISGHRSVSWYQQTPGQGLQFLFEYFSETQRNKGNFPGRFSGRQFSNSRSEMNVSTLELGDSALYLCASSPGTSGGASYNEQFFGPGTRLTVL.

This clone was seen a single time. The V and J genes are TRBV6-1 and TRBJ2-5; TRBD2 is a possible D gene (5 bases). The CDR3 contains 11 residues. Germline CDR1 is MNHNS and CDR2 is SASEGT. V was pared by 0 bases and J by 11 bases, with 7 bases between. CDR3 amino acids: CASSEAGEQYF. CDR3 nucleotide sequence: TGTGCCAGCAGTGAAGCTGGGGAGCAGTACTTC.

CDR3 amino acids: CASSLQGAPIARTEAFF. The DNA of the CDR3 is TGTGCCAGTAGCCTTCAGGGGGCACCGATTGCCCGCACTGAAGCTTTCTTT. The chain couples TRBV19 to TRBJ1-1; 8 nucleotides align to TRBD1. This CDR3 is 17 amino acids long. The V segment lost 6 bases and the J segment 4 bases; nucleotides outside the gene matches: 16. CDR1 and CDR2 from the germline V gene are LNHDA and SQIVND (reference sequence).

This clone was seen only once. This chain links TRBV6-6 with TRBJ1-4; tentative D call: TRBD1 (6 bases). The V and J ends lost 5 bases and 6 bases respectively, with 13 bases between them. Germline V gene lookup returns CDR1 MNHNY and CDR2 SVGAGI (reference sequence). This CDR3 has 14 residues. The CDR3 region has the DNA TGTGCCAGCAGTCAGACAGGTCGGGATGAAAAACTGTTTTTT. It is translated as CASSQTGRDEKLFF.

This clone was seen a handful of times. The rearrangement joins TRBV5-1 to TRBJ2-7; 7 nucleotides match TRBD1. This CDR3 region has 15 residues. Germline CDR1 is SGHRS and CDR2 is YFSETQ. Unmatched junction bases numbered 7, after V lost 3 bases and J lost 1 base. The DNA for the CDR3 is TGCGCCAGCAGCTCAACTCCGGGACAGTCCTACGAGCAGTACTTC. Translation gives CASSSTPGQSYEQYF. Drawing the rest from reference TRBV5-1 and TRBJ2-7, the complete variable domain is KAGVTQTPRYLIKTRGQQVTLSCSPISGHRSVSWYQQTPGQGLQFLFEYFSETQRNKGNFPGRFSGRQFSNSRSEMNVSTLELGDSALYLCASSSTPGQSYEQYFGPGTRLTVT.

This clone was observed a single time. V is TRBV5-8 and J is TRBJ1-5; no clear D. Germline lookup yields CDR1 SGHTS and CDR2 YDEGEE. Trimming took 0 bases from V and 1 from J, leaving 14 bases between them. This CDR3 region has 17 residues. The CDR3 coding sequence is TGTGCCAGCAGCTTGGGGTGGTCCGGGTTCAGCAATCAGCCCCAGCATTTT. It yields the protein CASSLGWSGFSNQPQHF.